Presented here are 10 T cell receptor beta chains from one specimen sequenced in a study of blood T cell repertoires in COVID-19. TCRdb's copy holds only in-frame clones and misses some; the assay was immunoSEQ multiplex PCR. This table holds about 250,000 clones, approximately 80% found once. Sequencing was done on a sample of peripheral blood. These receptors all stem from a woman between 55 and 75 years old with active or convalescent COVID-19.

A note on this clone: An end of the junction differs from the germline gene, which may be a read error. The chain is built from TRBV19 and TRBJ2-5; 15 positions match TRBD2. Germline CDR1 and CDR2: LNHDA and SQIVND (reference sequence). This CDR3 has 17 amino acids. For the CDR3, the DNA is TGTGCCAGTAGTGTAGACCGGACTAGCGGGAGGGAAGAGACCCAGTACTTC. Its protein is CASSVDRTSGREETQYF. The complete variable domain, with remaining parts taken from reference TRBV19 and TRBJ2-5, reads DGGITQSPKYLFRKEGQNVTLSCEQNLNHDAMYWYRQDPGQGLRLIYYSQIVNDFQKGDIAEGYSVSREKKESFPLTVTSAQKNPTAFYLCASSVDRTSGREETQYFGPGTRLLVL.

The chain links TRBV7-8 to TRBJ1-5, with D possibly TRBD1 on 5 matching bases. Per the germline V gene, CDR1 is SGHVS and CDR2 is FQNEAQ. V was cut by 5 bases and J by 6 bases, with 8 bases left in between. The CDR3 extends over 12 amino acids. The CDR3 loop is CASSPGVQPQHF. DNA of the CDR3: TGTGCCAGCAGCCCGGGGGTTCAGCCCCAGCATTTT.

A single count supports this clone. The chain links TRBV28 to TRBJ2-1, with 9 bases lining up with TRBD1. Per the germline V gene, CDR1 is MDHEN and CDR2 is SYDVKM. The CDR3 is 14 amino acids. V gave up 2 bases and J gave up 8 bases; unmatched junction bases: 4. This chain's CDR3 is CASSLGTGLDEQFF. The CDR3 DNA follows: TGTGCCAGCAGTTTAGGGACAGGGTTGGATGAGCAGTTCTTC.

This chain connects TRBV6-6 to TRBJ2-5; TRBD1 might be the D (6 bases). The V and J ends lost 0 bases and 5 bases respectively, with 13 bases between them. The germline CDR1 and CDR2 sequences are MNHNY and SVGAGI (reference sequence). CDR3 length: 15 amino acids. CDR3 region: CASSYSGQTGETQYF. CDR3 sequence (DNA): TGTGCCAGCAGTTACTCAGGACAGACCGGGGAGACCCAGTACTTC.

The CDR3 protein is CASSGLAYEQYF. For the CDR3, the DNA is TGTGCCAGCAGCGGACTAGCCTACGAGCAGTACTTC. V and J are TRBV3-1 (or the pseudogene TRBV3-2) and TRBJ2-7; 7 nucleotides line up with TRBD2. The V gene's germline CDR1 is LGHDT and CDR2 YNNKEL (reference sequence). The ends lost 5 bases at V and 2 bases at J; junction bases unmatched: 0. This CDR3 has 12 residues.

This chain joins TRBV19 and TRBJ2-3, with D tentatively TRBD2 (5 bases). The CDR3 runs to 15 residues. Germline CDR1 reads LNHDA; CDR2 reads SQIVND (reference sequence). Trimming pared 8 bases from V and 0 bases from J, leaving 15 bases between. The CDR3 DNA sequence: TGTGCCAGTGCGCCCCAGACTATGAGCACAGATACGCAGTATTTT. Its protein is CASAPQTMSTDTQYF.

This clone has just one count. The chain employs TRBV10-3 and TRBJ1-1; 8 bases align to TRBD1. V was pared by 10 bases and J by 6 bases, with 4 bases of the junction left unmatched. CDR3 length: 11 amino acids. Germline CDR1 ENHRY, CDR2 SYGVKD. CDR3 residues: CASQGAAEAFF. The CDR3, as DNA: TGTGCCAGTCAGGGGGCGGCTGAAGCTTTCTTT.

The table lists this clone with a count of one. V gene TRBV5-6 combines with J gene TRBJ2-5, with a weak D call TRBD2 (5 bases). This CDR3 is 13 amino acids long. Germline V gives CDR1 SGHDT, CDR2 YYEEEE. V was trimmed by 5 bases and J by 5 bases, leaving 13 bases between them. CDR3 sequence (DNA): TGTGCCAGCAGTTCAACTAGTTCGGAGACCCAGTACTTC. Amino acids: CASSSTSSETQYF.

The rearrangement uses TRBV4-1 and TRBJ2-3, with no clear D. V lost 0 bases and J lost 2, with 9 bases in between. Germline V lookup: CDR1 MGHRA, CDR2 YSYEKL. The CDR3 has 15 amino acids. The chain's CDR3 is CASSQEGRLTDTQYF. The CDR3 DNA is TGCGCCAGCAGCCAAGAAGGCAGACTCACAGATACGCAGTATTTT.

The chain uses TRBV7-3 and TRBJ2-2; D uncertain. Trimming left V 1 base short and J 1 base short, with 4 bases between. CDR1 and CDR2 from the germline V gene are SGHTA and FQGTGA. The CDR3 has 14 amino acids. The CDR3 loop reads CASSLSGNTGELFF. The DNA for the CDR3 is TGTGCCAGCAGCTTAAGCGGGAACACCGGGGAGCTGTTTTTT.